The clone carrying this T cell receptor beta chain was detected once. As yet, its antigen is unknown. Other DNA sequences of this sample code for an identical CDR3. The sample belongs to a study of shared clonotypes between healthy human individuals. The donor population consisted of healthy HIV-negative adults with no recent acute infections or vaccinations. Trimming stripped 3 bases from V and 7 bases from J, with 7 bases between. CDR1 is ENHRY, CDR2 SYGVKD, per germline. This CDR3 region has 12 residues. Original methodology: There were no quality scores in the junction-only immunoSEQ sequences, so filtering differed. Assay used: immunoSEQ multiplex PCR; TCRdb lists only in-frame clones, some missing. V and J calls and clone size are given by that table; D and trimming were obtained from the DNA. The sample has millions of clones; approximately 95% are singletons. Study-wide results and caveats: With several donors compared, around 5% of naive CD4 clonotypes were shared.

The sequence came from a man younger than 35 in good health. Some clones in this sample may be carry-over from other donors' samples. The chain recombines TRBV10-3 with TRBJ1-5; D is possibly TRBD1 (5 bases). Sequencing input: naive CD4+ T cells from PBMCs. The sample's subset: CD45RA+ positively selected. The CDR3 nucleotides read TGTGCCATCAGTGATGGGGGACAGCCCCAGCATTTT. The encoded protein is CAISDGGQPQHF.